This TCR beta chain comes out of a study of neurological immune-mediated disorders. The CDR3 totals 16 residues. Germline CDR1 reads DFQATT; CDR2 reads SNEGSKA (reference sequence). V gave up 1 base and J gave up 0 bases, with 13 bases separating them. Regarding this clonotype: Since no conserved phenylalanine or tryptophan closes the CDR3, a read error is the likely cause.

The team produced cDNA through 5'RACE using 10-nucleotide random UMIs. TCRdb passed the 5' RACE reads through MiXCR, listing each CDR3 protein once. The table records under 60,000 distinct CDR3 sequences, roughly 17% of them present only once. The receptor's source is a man in his fifties or sixties in good health. The sample taken for sequencing was PBMCs. This chain uses TRBV20-1 with TRBJ2-1; tentative D call: TRBD2 (6 bases). The CDR3 spells CSARVPIGSSYNEQFY. CDR3 bases: TGCAGTGCTAGAGTACCTATCGGGAGCTCCTACAATGAGCAGTTCTAC.